Below, 32 T cell receptor beta chains from the same sample are listed, as sequenced in a study of cytomegalovirus exposure and HLA in healthy donors (TCRdb year 2017). Library creation used the immunoSEQ multiplex PCR assay. For the multiplex PCR, a mixture combining 60 forward primers for TCR Vbeta segments and 13 reverse primers for TCR Jbeta segments was used. TCRdb obtained this table from immuneACCESS and retained in-frame rearrangements with V and J assigned. These tables miss some clones; where compared with another copy, unresolved V genes account for less than half of the shortfall, and the remainder is unexplained. The sample data list over 150,000 clones, and about 84% of these were observed just once. The ten top clones hold 4.8% of the sample. Sequenced input: PBMCs. All receptors derive from a man between 18 and 35 years old in good health and CMV-seronegative.

The chain is built from TRBV9 and TRBJ1-1; D remains unclear. Per the germline V gene, CDR1 is SGDLS and CDR2 is YYNGEE. Deletions cut 4 bases from V and 6 bases from J, with 13 bases between. The CDR3 contains 13 residues. CDR3 nucleotide sequence: TGTGCCAGCAGCCCAACCGGGAGGGCTGAAGCTTTCTTT. This translates into CASSPTGRAEAFF.

The chain is built from TRBV6-1 and TRBJ2-2; D perhaps matches TRBD1 (5 bases). Germline V gene data show CDR1 as MNHNS and CDR2 as SASEGT. Trimming removed 8 bases at V and 7 bases at J, with 20 bases between. The CDR3 runs 15 residues. The CDR3, as DNA: TGTGCCAGCCCGCCAATCGGCAGGGTTGGCGGGGAGCTGTTTTTT. It is translated as CASPPIGRVGGELFF.

The CDR3 sequence is CATSREAGESYGYTF. The CDR3 region has the DNA TGTGCCACCAGCAGAGAGGCAGGGGAATCCTATGGCTACACCTTC. The rearrangement uses TRBV15 and TRBJ1-2; the D gene is possibly TRBD1 (6 bases). The CDR3 runs to 15 residues. CDR1 is LNHNV, CDR2 YYDKDF, per germline (reference sequence). Trimming stripped 0 bases from V and 4 bases from J, with 12 bases between.

This chain uses TRBV7-9 with TRBJ2-1, with 9 bases that match TRBD2. The J segment lost 4 bases and the V segment lost 5 bases, leaving 9 bases of the junction unmatched. The length of the CDR3 is 16 residues. CDR1 and CDR2 (germline): SEHNR, FQNEAQ (reference sequence). CDR3 in amino acids: CASSLPLSGGYNEQFF. Written as DNA, the CDR3 is TGTGCCAGCAGCCTCCCCCTTAGCGGGGGTTACAATGAGCAGTTCTTC.

V usage is TRBV1 and J usage is TRBJ2-4; the D call in the table, TRBD2, was not verified against the DNA. TRBV1 is recorded as a pseudogene. This CDR3 spans 18 amino acids. In nucleotides, the CDR3 is TGCACCAGCAGCCAGGATAGTAGCGGGAGGCTAGCCAAAAACATTCAGTACTTC. Protein: CTSSQDSSGRLAKNIQYF.

This clone was recorded only once. V gene TRBV5-1 combines with J gene TRBJ1-6; perhaps TRBD1 as D (6 bases). With 0 bases removed from V and 9 bases from J, the gap between germline ends came to 10 bases. The CDR3 runs to 14 residues. Germline lookup yields CDR1 SGHRS and CDR2 YFSETQ. The CDR3 DNA is TGCGCCAGCAGCTTGGAGGGACAAGTTTCACCCCTCCACTTT. Amino acid sequence: CASSLEGQVSPLHF.

This chain joins TRBV5-5 and TRBJ1-2; 8 bases are shared with TRBD1. With V trimmed by 7 bases and J by 7 bases, 9 bases remained unmatched. The CDR3 has 13 amino acids. Germline V gene sequence: CDR1 SGHKS, CDR2 YYEKEE (reference sequence). The CDR3, as DNA: TGTGCCAGCCCCCTGGACAGGGAGCGTGGCTACACCTTC. Protein: CASPLDRERGYTF.

CDR3 nucleotides: TGTGCCAGCAGCTTTATGTCGGGACAGGCCTCATATGGCTACACCTTC. Amino acids: CASSFMSGQASYGYTF. The genes are TRBV7-9 and TRBJ1-2, with 8 bases identical to TRBD1. Germline-derived CDR1 and CDR2 are SEHNR and FQNEAQ (reference sequence). The CDR3 spans 16 residues. Trimming cost V 3 bases and J 5 bases; bases outside gene matches: 11.

This clone has more than one count but fewer than ten. V gene TRBV7-9 combines with J gene TRBJ2-7; D is possibly TRBD1 (5 bases). CDR3 length: 15 residues. Per germline, CDR1 SEHNR and CDR2 FQNEAQ (reference sequence). The ends were cut back, 2 bases at V and 5 bases at J, with 16 bases in the middle. The CDR3: CASSLSPTGFHEQYF. The CDR3 bases are TGTGCCAGCAGCTTATCCCCCACAGGATTCCACGAGCAGTACTTC.

This chain links TRBV7-6 with TRBJ2-2; D is possibly TRBD1 (6 bases). The CDR3 loop spans 15 amino acids. V lost 1 base, J lost 4 bases, and 10 bases lay in between. Germline V CDR1 and CDR2: SGHVS, FNYEAQ. The CDR3 loop reads CASSLGRTATGELFF. For the CDR3, the DNA is TGTGCCAGCAGCTTAGGGAGGACAGCCACCGGGGAGCTGTTTTTT.

V is TRBV7-9 and J is TRBJ2-1, with D tentatively TRBD2 (6 bases). This CDR3 is 13 amino acids long. Germline V gives CDR1 SEHNR, CDR2 FQNEAQ (reference sequence). Trimming pared 1 base from V and 14 bases from J, leaving 15 bases between. This CDR3 is CASSLGPAAGKFF. DNA of the CDR3: TGTGCCAGCAGCTTAGGCCCCGCGGCGGGAAAGTTCTTC.

The rearrangement links TRBV6-1 to TRBJ2-5, with D perhaps TRBD2 (5 bases). V dropped 0 bases and J dropped 0 bases, with 17 bases sitting between them. The CDR3 extends over 18 amino acids. Germline CDR1 is MNHNS and CDR2 is SASEGT. The CDR3 loop reads CASSEAPVATTYQETQYF. The CDR3 DNA sequence: TGTGCCAGCAGTGAAGCGCCGGTAGCGACTACGTACCAAGAGACCCAGTACTTC.

The chain combines TRBV11-2 with TRBJ2-1, with 10 bases aligning to TRBD2. The CDR3 consists of 17 residues. The V and J ends lost 2 bases and 2 bases, in that order; junction bases with no gene match: 6. In germline, CDR1 is SGHAT, CDR2 FQNNGV. CDR3 sequence: CASSLPSSGRPYNEQFF. The CDR3 DNA follows: TGTGCCAGCAGCTTACCTTCTAGCGGGAGACCCTACAATGAGCAGTTCTTC.

The CDR3 DNA is TGTGCCAGCAGCTTGGCTAGGGGACTTCAAGAGACCCAGTACTTC. Its protein product is CASSLARGLQETQYF. V is TRBV5-4 and J is TRBJ2-5, with a possible D match to TRBD2 (6 bases). This CDR3 comprises 15 residues. Trimming shortened V by 0 bases and J by 2 bases, and 11 bases separated the two germline ends. Germline V gene lookup returns CDR1 SGHNT and CDR2 YYREEE (reference sequence).

The sample holds one count of this clone. The J gene is TRBJ2-1, the V gene TRBV19; 7 nucleotides align to TRBD2. V lost 3 bases to trimming and J lost 4 bases; unmatched junction nucleotides: 0. CDR1 and CDR2 (germline): LNHDA, SQIVND (reference sequence). This CDR3 region has 13 residues. As DNA, the CDR3 is TGTGCCAGTAGTATTAGCGGGTACAATGAGCAGTTCTTC. It specifies CASSISGYNEQFF. Combining the CDR3 with reference TRBV19 and TRBJ2-1 gives the whole variable domain DGGITQSPKYLFRKEGQNVTLSCEQNLNHDAMYWYRQDPGQGLRLIYYSQIVNDFQKGDIAEGYSVSREKKESFPLTVTSAQKNPTAFYLCASSISGYNEQFFGPGTRLTVL.

V is TRBV7-3 and J is TRBJ1-1, with a possible D match to TRBD1 (6 bases). Looked up from germline, CDR1 is SGHTA and CDR2 is FQGTGA. With 5 bases removed from V and 2 bases from J, the gap between germline ends came to 12 bases. This CDR3 spans 14 amino acids. The CDR3: CASSVSQGNTEAFF. CDR3 DNA: TGTGCCAGCAGCGTATCACAGGGAAACACTGAAGCTTTCTTT.

CDR3 amino acids: CASSPRRGLAGRYEQYF. In nucleotides, the CDR3 is TGTGCCAGCAGTCCCCGTCGGGGGCTAGCGGGGAGGTACGAGCAGTACTTC. The genes are TRBV14 and TRBJ2-7; 9 bases align to TRBD2. V was clipped by 6 bases and J by 4 bases; unmatched bases: 16. The CDR3 is made up of 17 amino acids. Germline V gives CDR1 SGHDN, CDR2 FVKESK. Looking up the rest from reference TRBV14 and TRBJ2-7 gives the full variable domain: EAGVTQFPSHSVIEKGQTVTLRCDPISGHDNLYWYRRVMGKEIKFLLHFVKESKQDESGMPNNRFLAERTGGTYSTLKVQPAELEDSGVYFCASSPRRGLAGRYEQYFGPGTRLTVT.

In its sample, this clone was seen once. V gene TRBV6-5 combines with J gene TRBJ1-2; D may be TRBD1 (5 bases). Trimming cost V 4 bases and J 6 bases, with 18 bases left between them. The length of the CDR3 is 15 residues. Germline CDR1 reads MNHEY; CDR2 reads SVGAGI. The CDR3 sequence: CASSSSGGRVDGYTF. Written as DNA, the CDR3 is TGTGCCAGCAGTTCGTCCGGCGGCAGGGTCGATGGCTACACCTTC.

This clone was counted once. The chain uses TRBV27 and TRBJ2-7; D is unresolved. Germline assignment: CDR1 MNHEY and CDR2 SMNVEV (reference sequence). The CDR3 contains 13 residues. With 2 bases removed from V and 2 bases from J, the gap between germline ends came to 7 bases. The CDR3 nucleotides read TGTGCCAGCAGTTTAAAAACAGCCTACGAGCAGTACTTC. This codes for CASSLKTAYEQYF.

V is TRBV2 and J is TRBJ2-2, with TRBD2 matching 9 bases. The CDR3 totals 13 residues. The V gene's germline CDR1 is SNHLY and CDR2 FYNNEI. CDR3 in DNA: TGTGTCATCCTAGCGGGGCCCACCGGGGAGCTGTTTTTT. Translating gives CVILAGPTGELFF.

The chain employs TRBV2 and TRBJ1-5; tentative D call: TRBD1 (5 bases). CDR1 is SNHLY, CDR2 FYNNEI, per germline. The CDR3 spans 14 residues. The germline V and J ends were trimmed by 2 bases and 5 bases, with 10 bases remaining between them. DNA of the CDR3: TGTGCCAGCAGTGAAATAACAGGTGATCAGCCCCAGCATTTT. This codes for CASSEITGDQPQHF.

The chain combines TRBV15 with TRBJ2-7; D not certain. The V gene's germline CDR1 is LNHNV and CDR2 YYDKDF (reference sequence). The CDR3 extends over 14 amino acids. The V end lost 2 bases, the J end lost 4 bases, and 12 bases lay between the germline ends. CDR3 loop: CATSRNNSIYEQYF. CDR3 nucleotide sequence: TGTGCCACCAGCAGAAATAACTCAATATACGAGCAGTACTTC.

This chain uses TRBV5-1 with TRBJ2-3; the D gene is possibly TRBD1 (5 bases). Trimming pared 1 base from V and 4 bases from J, leaving 13 bases between. Germline V gene sequence: CDR1 SGHRS, CDR2 YFSETQ. This CDR3 spans 15 amino acids. The CDR3 sequence is CASSLWQGRPDTQYF. The DNA of the CDR3 is TGCGCCAGCAGCTTGTGGCAGGGTAGGCCAGATACGCAGTATTTT.

The J gene is TRBJ2-2, the V gene TRBV7-2; TRBD1 might be the D (6 bases). In germline, CDR1 is SGHTA, CDR2 FQGNSA. The length of the CDR3 is 16 residues. Trimming shortened V by 1 base and J by 7 bases, and 16 bases separated the two germline ends. The CDR3: CASSLGAAGVHGELFF. For the CDR3, the DNA is TGTGCCAGCAGCTTAGGAGCGGCAGGGGTACACGGGGAGCTGTTTTTT.

This clone was counted a single time. The V gene is TRBV14, the J gene TRBJ1-6; 8 bases are shared with TRBD1. V shed 1 base and J 2 bases; nucleotides not matched to a gene: 10. Germline CDR1 is SGHDN and CDR2 is FVKESK. CDR3 size: 19 residues. This CDR3 is CASSQVGQGVGTYNSPLHF. The CDR3 bases are TGTGCCAGCAGCCAAGTAGGACAGGGAGTTGGGACCTATAATTCACCCCTCCACTTT.

The chain uses TRBV28 and TRBJ1-2; D gene unclear. The germline CDR1 and CDR2 sequences are MDHEN and SYDVKM. CDR3 length: 15 amino acids. The V end lost 4 bases, the J end lost 2 bases, and 14 bases lay between the germline ends. The CDR3 loop is CASSSPAGPNYGYTF. Written as DNA, the CDR3 is TGTGCCAGCAGTTCCCCGGCAGGCCCCAACTATGGCTACACCTTC.

The J gene is TRBJ2-1, the V gene TRBV5-6; D not resolved. Trimming cost V 2 bases and J 9 bases, with 6 bases left between them. The CDR3 length is 11 residues. The germline V gene encodes CDR1 SGHDT and CDR2 YYEEEE. CDR3 residues: CASSFAGEQFF. CDR3 nucleotide sequence: TGTGCCAGCAGCTTTGCCGGTGAGCAGTTCTTC.

The rearrangement links TRBV6-5 to TRBJ2-2, with 7 bases aligning to TRBD2. The V and J ends lost 8 bases and 3 bases, in that order; junction bases with no gene match: 3. Germline CDR1 and CDR2: MNHEY and SVGAGI. This CDR3 spans 13 amino acids. CDR3 sequence: CASESGDTGELFF. The CDR3 bases are TGTGCCAGCGAGAGCGGGGACACCGGGGAGCTGTTTTTT.

The chain carries TRBV7-9 and TRBJ2-7; 10 bases map to TRBD2. This CDR3 region has 15 residues. Per germline, CDR1 SEHNR and CDR2 FQNEAQ (reference sequence). Trimming took 5 bases from V and 3 from J; bases not matched to a gene: 7. CDR3 region: CASSLLAGRRYEQYF. For the CDR3, the DNA is TGTGCCAGCAGCCTACTAGCGGGACGACGCTACGAGCAGTACTTC.

The chain has TRBV4-1 and TRBJ2-1; 9 nucleotides agree with TRBD2. V shed 0 bases and J 8 bases; nucleotides not matched to a gene: 5. This CDR3 region has 15 residues. Germline lookup yields CDR1 MGHRA and CDR2 YSYEKL. CDR3 sequence: CASSQDWGLADEQFF. CDR3 nucleotide sequence: TGCGCCAGCAGCCAAGATTGGGGACTAGCCGATGAGCAGTTCTTC.

The chain employs TRBV14 and TRBJ2-1; D call uncertain. This CDR3 comprises 19 residues. The V and J ends lost 0 bases and 0 bases respectively, with 18 bases between them. The germline V gene encodes CDR1 SGHDN and CDR2 FVKESK. In DNA, the CDR3 is TGTGCCAGCAGCCAAGATACCATTTCTACGTTGAGCTCCTACAATGAGCAGTTCTTC. Amino acids: CASSQDTISTLSSYNEQFF.

J is TRBJ2-1 and V is TRBV27, with TRBD1 matching over 9 bases. This CDR3 is built from 13 residues. V was pared by 7 bases and J by 16 bases, with 14 bases of the junction left unmatched. CDR1 and CDR2 (germline): MNHEY, SMNVEV (reference sequence). The CDR3 loop is CASTYRGGTGIFF. The CDR3 coding sequence is TGTGCCAGCACCTATAGGGGTGGGACAGGGATTTTCTTC.